Given below is one T cell receptor beta chain in context. The method was immunoSEQ multiplex PCR; TCRdb's version includes in-frame clones alone and lacks a portion of them. The data show approximately 300,000 clones, approximately 90% seen once. Enrolled through a virtual design, the participants were between about 18 and 100 years of age and came from about two dozen US areas. What the recovered Cohort 3 donors had was two negative PCRs, clearance, or symptom resolution. The entry originates in a study of blood T cell repertoires in COVID-19. Overall study: Samples of COVID-19 (acute and convalescent) were obtained from the United States, Italy and Spain.

Germline loops: CDR1 SGHTA, CDR2 FQGNSA. Unmatched junction bases numbered 10, after V lost 5 bases and J lost 7 bases. The CDR3 length is 16 residues. This receptor was identified in a woman between 18 and 29 years old who had recovered from COVID-19. The V and J genes are TRBV7-2 and TRBJ2-3, with TRBD2 matching 12 bases. Sequencing was carried out using PBMCs or T cells enriched from blood (not recorded which). CDR3 amino acids: CASSETGTSGRYTQYF. The CDR3 nucleotides are TGTGCCAGCAGCGAAACCGGGACTAGCGGGCGGTATACGCAGTATTTT.